One sample yielded the 12 T cell receptor beta chains listed below, sequenced in a study of cytomegalovirus exposure and HLA in healthy donors. The study ran its PCR with 60 Vbeta and 13 Jbeta primers. Sequencing used immunoSEQ multiplex PCR; TCRdb keeps in-frame clones, though not all of them. Found here are 45,000 to 60,000 clones, around 80% of them singletons; the top ten hold 8.1%. Sequencing was carried out using PBMCs. These receptors were collected from a young man in good health and CMV-seropositive.

V is TRBV5-1 and J is TRBJ2-7; 11 bases are a match to TRBD1. Germline CDR1 SGHRS, CDR2 YFSETQ. The V and J ends lost 0 bases and 1 base, in that order; junction bases with no gene match: 3. This CDR3 spans 16 amino acids. The CDR3 loop reads CASSLGGTGGSYEQYF. The DNA for the CDR3 is TGCGCCAGCAGCTTGGGTGGGACAGGGGGTTCCTACGAGCAGTACTTC.

This rearrangement joins TRBV6-5 to TRBJ1-1; D might be TRBD1 (6 bases). V was clipped by 5 bases and J by 4 bases, with 14 bases between them. In germline, CDR1 is MNHEY, CDR2 SVGAGI. The CDR3 is made up of 14 amino acids. Written as DNA, the CDR3 is TGTGCCAGCAGTGAGCCGGGACACCTCACTGAAGCTTTCTTT. Translation: CASSEPGHLTEAFF.

The chain is built from TRBV5-1 and TRBJ2-1; TRBD2 matches 10 bases. V lost 4 bases, J lost 4 bases, and 5 bases stayed unmatched. The CDR3 runs to 15 residues. CDR1 is SGHRS and CDR2 is YFSETQ in the germline V gene. The DNA of the CDR3 is TGCGCCAGCAGCATACTAGCGGGGTCTTACAATGAGCAGTTCTTC. Protein product: CASSILAGSYNEQFF.

The chain is built from TRBV7-9 and TRBJ2-2, with a weak D call TRBD2 (6 bases). Trimming left V 4 bases short and J 4 bases short, with 13 bases between. CDR1 SEHNR and CDR2 FQNEAQ come from the germline V gene (reference sequence). The CDR3 has 15 residues. The CDR3 coding sequence is TGTGCCAGCAGCTCGCGGGACCGGGGCACCGGGGAGCTGTTTTTT. This gives the protein CASSSRDRGTGELFF.

This chain connects TRBV19 to TRBJ1-4; 9 bases align to TRBD1. The CDR3 length is 15 residues. V trimming: 7 bases; J trimming: 7 bases; junction bases outside the gene matches: 10. Germline values: CDR1 LNHDA, CDR2 SQIVND (reference sequence). For the CDR3, the DNA is TGTGCCAGTAACTCTCCGGGACAGGGTGGTGAAAAACTGTTTTTT. Translation: CASNSPGQGGEKLFF.

The chain recombines TRBV11-2 with TRBJ2-4; a weak D match, TRBD2 (8 bases). Germline CDR1 SGHAT, CDR2 FQNNGV. Trimming cost V 5 bases and J 10 bases, with 30 bases left between them. This CDR3 has 18 amino acids. CDR3 sequence reads: CASSPAPGGSGATWIQYF. CDR3 bases: TGTGCCAGCAGCCCAGCCCCAGGGGGTAGCGGGGCCACGTGGATTCAGTACTTC.

The chain recombines TRBV18 with TRBJ2-7, with 10 bases aligning to TRBD1. Per the germline V gene, CDR1 is KGHSH and CDR2 is LQKENI. The CDR3 has 15 amino acids. The junction had 7 bases not matched to a gene; V was cut back by 5 bases and J by 3 bases. The CDR3 loop reads CASSEPGTGDYEQYF. In DNA, the CDR3 is TGTGCCAGCTCAGAACCCGGGACAGGGGACTACGAGCAGTACTTC.

V is TRBV5-3 and J is TRBJ1-4; a weak D match, TRBD1 (6 bases). TRBV5-3 is designated an ORF whose function remains uncertain. The CDR3 has 14 amino acids. Trimming shortened V by 3 bases and J by 7 bases, and 13 bases separated the two germline ends. CDR3 bases: TGTGCCAGAAGCTCACAGGGCTGCGGTGAAAAACTGTTTTTT. Translating gives CARSSQGCGEKLFF.

The chain has TRBV5-1 and TRBJ2-1, with 10 bases lining up with TRBD2. CDR1 SGHRS and CDR2 YFSETQ come from the germline V gene. Trimming removed 3 bases from V and 8 bases from J; junction bases left unmatched: 8. CDR3 length equals 15 residues. The CDR3 region has the DNA TGCGCCAGCAGCTCGGTAGCGGGGGGCGGCTATGAGCAGTTCTTC. This sequence encodes CASSSVAGGGYEQFF.

The rearrangement links TRBV7-2 to TRBJ2-3; TRBD2 matches at 7 bases. The CDR3 spans 15 residues. CDR1 and CDR2 (germline): SGHTA, FQGNSA. V dropped 5 bases and J dropped 1; count of bases not matched to a gene: 6. The CDR3 loop is CASSPLGGGTDTQYF. For the CDR3, the DNA is TGTGCCAGCAGCCCCCTGGGGGGGGGCACAGATACGCAGTATTTT.

This chain connects TRBV18 to TRBJ2-5; maybe TRBD1 (5 bases). CDR1 is KGHSH and CDR2 is LQKENI in the germline V gene. V was shortened by 6 bases and J by 3 bases, with 11 bases between the two germline ends. This CDR3 spans 13 amino acids. The CDR3 reads CASSKGLKETQYF. DNA of the CDR3: TGTGCCAGCTCGAAGGGGCTAAAAGAGACCCAGTACTTC.

The J gene is TRBJ2-3, the V gene TRBV6-6, with D uncertain. This CDR3 has 14 amino acids. Germline V lookup: CDR1 MNHNY, CDR2 SVGAGI (reference sequence). Between the trimmed V and J ends, which lost 2 bases and 6 bases, there was a span of 12 bases. This CDR3 reads CASSYAVEKDTQYF. The CDR3 DNA follows: TGTGCCAGCAGTTACGCCGTGGAGAAGGATACGCAGTATTTT.